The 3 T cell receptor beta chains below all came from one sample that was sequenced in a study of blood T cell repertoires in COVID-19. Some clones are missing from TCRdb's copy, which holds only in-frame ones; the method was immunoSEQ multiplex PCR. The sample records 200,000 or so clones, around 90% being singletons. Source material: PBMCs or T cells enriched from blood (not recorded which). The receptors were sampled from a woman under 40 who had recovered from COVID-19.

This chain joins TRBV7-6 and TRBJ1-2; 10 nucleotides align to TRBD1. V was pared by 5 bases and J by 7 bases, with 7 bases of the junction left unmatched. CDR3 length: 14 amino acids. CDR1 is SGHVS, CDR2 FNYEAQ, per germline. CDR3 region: CASSPQTGGIGYTF. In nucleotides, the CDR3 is TGTGCCAGCAGCCCCCAGACAGGGGGCATTGGCTACACCTTC.

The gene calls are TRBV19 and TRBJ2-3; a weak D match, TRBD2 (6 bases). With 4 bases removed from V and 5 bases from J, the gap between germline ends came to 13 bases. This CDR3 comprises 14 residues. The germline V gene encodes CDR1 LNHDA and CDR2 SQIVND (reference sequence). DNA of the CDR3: TGTGCCAGTAGTACCCCGGGACTCCGAGATACGCAGTATTTT. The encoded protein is CASSTPGLRDTQYF.

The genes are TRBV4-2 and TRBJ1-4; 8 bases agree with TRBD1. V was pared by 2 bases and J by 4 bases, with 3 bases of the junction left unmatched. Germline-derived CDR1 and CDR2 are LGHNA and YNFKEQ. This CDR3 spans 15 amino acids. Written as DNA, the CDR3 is TGTGCCAGCAGCCAAATACAGGGGGATAATGAAAAACTGTTTTTT. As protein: CASSQIQGDNEKLFF.